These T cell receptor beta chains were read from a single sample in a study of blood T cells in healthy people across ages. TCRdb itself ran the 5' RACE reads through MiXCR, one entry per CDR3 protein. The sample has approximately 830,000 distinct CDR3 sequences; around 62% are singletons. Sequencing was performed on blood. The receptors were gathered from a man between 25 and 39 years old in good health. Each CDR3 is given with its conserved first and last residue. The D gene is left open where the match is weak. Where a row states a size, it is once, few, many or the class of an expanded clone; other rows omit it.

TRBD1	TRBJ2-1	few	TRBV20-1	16	TGCAGTGCTAGAGATGGGGACAGGGGCGTCTACAATGAGCAGTTCTTC	CSARDGDRGVYNEQFF
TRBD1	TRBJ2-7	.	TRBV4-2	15	TGTGCCAGCAGCCAAGAGGGACAGGGGTTGTACGAGCAGTACTTC	CASSQEGQGLYEQYF
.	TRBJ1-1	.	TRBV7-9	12	TGTGCCAGCAGCTTCAGACAGACTGAAGCTTTCTTT	CASSFRQTEAFF
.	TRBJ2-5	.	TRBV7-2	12	TGTGCCAGCAGCTTAGTTAGAAGGGAGCAGTACTTC	CASSLVRREQYF
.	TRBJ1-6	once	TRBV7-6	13	TGTGCCAGCAGCTTGGACAGTCCCTCACCCCTCCACTTT	CASSLDSPSPLHF
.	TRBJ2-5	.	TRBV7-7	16	TGTGCCAGCAGCGCCCGACAGTTAGAATTCCAAGAGACCCAGTACTTC	CASSARQLEFQETQYF
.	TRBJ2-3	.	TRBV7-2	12	TGTGCCAGCAGCTCAGCGGGTTTTACGCAGTATTTT	CASSSAGFTQYF
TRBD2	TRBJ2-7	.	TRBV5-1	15	TGCGCCAGCAGCTTGGATGGGACTAGCGCCAACGAGCAGTACTTC	CASSLDGTSANEQYF
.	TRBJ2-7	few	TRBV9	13	TGTGCCAGCAGCCCTCCCAGGAAATACGAGCAGTACTTC	CASSPPRKYEQYF
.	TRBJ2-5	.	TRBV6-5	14	TGTGCCAGTAAGGGGGAGAGAAGGCAAGAGACCCAGTACTTC	CASKGERRQETQYF
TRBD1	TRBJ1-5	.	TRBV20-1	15	TGCAGTGCTGGGGTCGGGACAGGGTTGTCTCAGCCCCAGCATTTT	CSAGVGTGLSQPQHF
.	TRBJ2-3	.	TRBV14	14	TGTGCCAGCAGCCAAGAGTACACCACAGATACGCAGTATTTT	CASSQEYTTDTQYF
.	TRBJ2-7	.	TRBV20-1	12	TGCAGTGCTCGTACTACTTCCTACGAGCAGTACTTC	CSARTTSYEQYF
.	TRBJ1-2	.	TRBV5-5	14	TGTGCCACTCCGGGGGGACCTCTTTCTTCTGGCTACACCTTC	CATPGGPLSSGYTF
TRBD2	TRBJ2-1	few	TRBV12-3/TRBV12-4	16	TGTGCCAGCAGTTCGGGACTAGCGGTTACCTACAATGAGCAGTTCTTC	CASSSGLAVTYNEQFF
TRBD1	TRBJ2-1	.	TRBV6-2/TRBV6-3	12	TGTGTCACGGGACAGGACTACAATGAGCAGTTCTTC	CVTGQDYNEQFF
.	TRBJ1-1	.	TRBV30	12	TGTGCCTGGACTACTTTGAACACTGAAGCTTTCTTT	CAWTTLNTEAFF
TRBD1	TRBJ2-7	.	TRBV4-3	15	TGCGCCGGCAGCCAAGGCCCGGGACAGGGCTACGAGCAGTACTTC	CAGSQGPGQGYEQYF
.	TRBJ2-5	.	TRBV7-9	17	TGTGCCAGCAGCTATACCAAAGGGCCCTACAGGAAGGGGAGGAGGTACTTC	CASSYTKGPYRKGRRYF
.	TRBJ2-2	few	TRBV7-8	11	TGTGCCAGCAGCGATAGCGGGGAGCTGTTTTTT	CASSDSGELFF
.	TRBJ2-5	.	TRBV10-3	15	TGTGCCATCAGTGAGGTCGGGGAAGGGAGAGAGACCCAGTACTTC	CAISEVGEGRETQYF
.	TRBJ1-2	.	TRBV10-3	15	TGTGCCATCAGTGGGGCCGGGCGCTCGGACTATGGCTACACCTTC	CAISGAGRSDYGYTF
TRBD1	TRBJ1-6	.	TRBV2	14	TGTGCCAGCAGTGAAGCGTCAGGGGGGTCACCCCTCCACTTT	CASSEASGGSPLHF
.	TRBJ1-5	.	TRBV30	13	TGTGCCTGGAGTGCAGCCAGTAATCAGCCCCAGCATTTT	CAWSAASNQPQHF
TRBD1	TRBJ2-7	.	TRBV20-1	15	TGCAGTGCTTCGTGGGTAGGGACAGGGGAACCCGAGCAGTACTTC	CSASWVGTGEPEQYF
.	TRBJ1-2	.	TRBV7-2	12	TGTGCCAGCAGCCGGGGGGAGCATGGCTACACCTTC	CASSRGEHGYTF
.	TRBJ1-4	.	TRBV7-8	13	TGTGCCAGCAGCTTAGTAGGGTGGGAAAAACTGTTTTTT	CASSLVGWEKLFF
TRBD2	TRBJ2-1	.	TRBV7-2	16	TGTGCCAGCAGCTTAGTAGCTCCAGCGGGGGGACCAGAGCAGTTCTTC	CASSLVAPAGGPEQFF
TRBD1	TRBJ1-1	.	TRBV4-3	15	TGCGCCAGCAGCCAACTGACAGGGGCGAACACTGAAGCTTTCTTT	CASSQLTGANTEAFF
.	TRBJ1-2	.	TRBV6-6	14	TGTGCCAGCAGTTACTCATACAGGGAGGGTGGCTACACCTTC	CASSYSYREGGYTF
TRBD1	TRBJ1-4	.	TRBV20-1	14	TGCAGTGCTAGAGCCGGGACAGGAGATGAAAAACTGTTTTTT	CSARAGTGDEKLFF
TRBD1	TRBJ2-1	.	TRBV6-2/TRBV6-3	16	TGTGCCAGCAGTTACTCGCGGACAGGGGCCAGCGATGAGCAGTTCTTC	CASSYSRTGASDEQFF
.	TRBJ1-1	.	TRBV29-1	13	TGCAGCGTTGTGGGCACAGTGAATATTGAAGCTTTCTTT	CSVVGTVNIEAFF
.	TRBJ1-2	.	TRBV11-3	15	TGTGCCAGCAGCTCGAGAAGACAGGCCAACTATGGCTACACCTTC	CASSSRRQANYGYTF
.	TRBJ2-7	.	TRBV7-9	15	TGTGCCAGCAGCTTAACGGGCAGCGTTGCCTACGAGCAGTACTTC	CASSLTGSVAYEQYF
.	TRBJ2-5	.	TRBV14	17	TGTGCCAGCAGCCACTTACCCCGAGAGGGGCGAGGGGAGACCCAGTACTTC	CASSHLPREGRGETQYF